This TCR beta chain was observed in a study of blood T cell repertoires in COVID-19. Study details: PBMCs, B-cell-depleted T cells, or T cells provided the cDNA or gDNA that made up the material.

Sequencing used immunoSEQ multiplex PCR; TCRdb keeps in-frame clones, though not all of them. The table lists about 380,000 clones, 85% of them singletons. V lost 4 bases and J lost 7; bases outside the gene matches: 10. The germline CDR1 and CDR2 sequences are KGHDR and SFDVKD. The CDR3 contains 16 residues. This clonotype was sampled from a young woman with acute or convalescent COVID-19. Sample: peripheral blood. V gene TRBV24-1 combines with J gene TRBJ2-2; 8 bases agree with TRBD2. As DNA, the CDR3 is TGTGCCACCAGTGACCCGAGCGGGAGAGGAGTCGGGGAGCTGTTTTTT. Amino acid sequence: CATSDPSGRGVGELFF.